This T cell receptor (beta chain) was sequenced during a study of blood T cells in healthy people across ages. Regarding the study as a whole: Versus aged donors, long-lived donors had higher diversity and more naive CD4+ cells.

A sample-barcoded 5' primer and a J-beta primer mix were used in a second PCR of roughly 6 to 11 cycles. Template switching added a 12-random-nucleotide identifier to every cDNA molecule. TCRdb used MiXCR to reprocess the 5' RACE reads, holding one entry per CDR3 protein. Altogether about 780,000 distinct CDR3 sequences are present, more than 25% being singletons, with the ten largest covering around 3%. CDR1 is LGHNA and CDR2 is YNFKEQ in the germline V gene. V lost 0 bases, J lost 4 bases, and 10 bases lay in between. This CDR3 has 14 amino acids. Details on this clonotype: What it recognizes is unknown.

These data were likewise used in another study, on T cells of mothers and their children. Per that paper: When mothers and children were related, their normalized repertoire overlap, which was always slightly higher, did not differ significantly from that of unrelated pairs.

The TCR was taken from a boy aged 5 to 17 in good health. Material for sequencing was blood. The chain links TRBV4-2 to TRBJ2-7; TRBD2 might be the D (7 bases). CDR3 sequence: CASSQDKGGYEQYF. CDR3 coding DNA: TGTGCCAGCAGCCAAGATAAGGGGGGGTACGAGCAGTACTTC.